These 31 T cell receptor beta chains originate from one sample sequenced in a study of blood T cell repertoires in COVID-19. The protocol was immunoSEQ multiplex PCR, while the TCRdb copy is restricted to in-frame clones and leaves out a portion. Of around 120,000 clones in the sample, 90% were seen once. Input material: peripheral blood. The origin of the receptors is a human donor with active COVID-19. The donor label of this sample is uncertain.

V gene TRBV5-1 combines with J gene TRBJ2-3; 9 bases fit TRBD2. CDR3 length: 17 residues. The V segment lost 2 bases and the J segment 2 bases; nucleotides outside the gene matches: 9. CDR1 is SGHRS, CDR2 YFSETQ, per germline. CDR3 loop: CASSFRQAGGNTDTQYF. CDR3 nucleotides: TGCGCCAGCAGCTTCCGCCAAGCGGGGGGCAACACAGATACGCAGTATTTT.

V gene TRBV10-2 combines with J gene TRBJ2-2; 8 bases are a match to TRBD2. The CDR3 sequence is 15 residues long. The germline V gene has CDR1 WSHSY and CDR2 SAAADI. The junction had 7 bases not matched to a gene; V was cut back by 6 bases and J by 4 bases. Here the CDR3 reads CASRSGGDLTGELFF. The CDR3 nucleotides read TGCGCCAGCAGGTCGGGGGGGGACCTCACCGGGGAGCTGTTTTTT.

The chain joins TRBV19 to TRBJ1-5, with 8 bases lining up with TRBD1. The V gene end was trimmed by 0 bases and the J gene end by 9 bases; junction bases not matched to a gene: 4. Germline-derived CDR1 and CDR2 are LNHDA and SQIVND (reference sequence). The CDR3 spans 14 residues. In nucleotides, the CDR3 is TGTGCCAGTAGTATAGACAGGGGGCTGATGCCCCAGCATTTT. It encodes CASSIDRGLMPQHF.

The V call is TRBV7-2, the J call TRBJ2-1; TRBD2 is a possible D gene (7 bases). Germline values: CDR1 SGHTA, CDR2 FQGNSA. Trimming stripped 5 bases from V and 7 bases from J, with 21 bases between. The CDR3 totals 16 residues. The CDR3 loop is CASSLVTGGRMNEQFF. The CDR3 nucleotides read TGTGCCAGCAGCCTGGTGACGGGGGGCAGGATGAATGAGCAGTTCTTC.

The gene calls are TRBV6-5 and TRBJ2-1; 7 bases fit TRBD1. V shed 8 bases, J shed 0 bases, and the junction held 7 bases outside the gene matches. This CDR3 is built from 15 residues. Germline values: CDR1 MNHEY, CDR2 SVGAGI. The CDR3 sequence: CASRQGPPSYNEQFF. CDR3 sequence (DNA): TGTGCCAGCCGACAGGGTCCCCCCTCCTACAATGAGCAGTTCTTC.

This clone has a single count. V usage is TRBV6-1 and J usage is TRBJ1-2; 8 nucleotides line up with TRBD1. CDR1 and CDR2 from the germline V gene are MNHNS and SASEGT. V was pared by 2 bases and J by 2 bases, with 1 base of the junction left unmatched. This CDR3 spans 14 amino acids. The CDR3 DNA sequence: TGTGCCAGCAGTGAAAGACAGGGGAACTATGGCTACACCTTC. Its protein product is CASSERQGNYGYTF.

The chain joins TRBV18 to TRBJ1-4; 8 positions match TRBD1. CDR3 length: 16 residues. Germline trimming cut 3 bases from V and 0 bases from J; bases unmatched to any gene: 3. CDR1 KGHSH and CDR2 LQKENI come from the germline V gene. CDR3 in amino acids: CASSPQGATTNEKLFF. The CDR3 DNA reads TGTGCCAGCTCACCTCAGGGGGCCACAACTAATGAAAAACTGTTTTTT.

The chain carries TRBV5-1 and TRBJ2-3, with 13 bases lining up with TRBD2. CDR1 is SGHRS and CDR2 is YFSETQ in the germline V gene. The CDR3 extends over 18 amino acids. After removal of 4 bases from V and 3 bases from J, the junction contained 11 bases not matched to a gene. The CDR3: CASSEVPPGLAGTDTQYF. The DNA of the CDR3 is TGCGCCAGCAGCGAGGTACCACCGGGACTAGCGGGGACAGATACGCAGTATTTT.

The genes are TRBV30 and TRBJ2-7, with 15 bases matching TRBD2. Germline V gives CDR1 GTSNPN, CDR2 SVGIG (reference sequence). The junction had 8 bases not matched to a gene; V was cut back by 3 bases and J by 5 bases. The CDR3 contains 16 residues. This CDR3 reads CAWRPGTSGGFDEQYF. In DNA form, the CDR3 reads TGTGCCTGGAGGCCCGGGACTAGCGGGGGGTTCGACGAGCAGTACTTC.

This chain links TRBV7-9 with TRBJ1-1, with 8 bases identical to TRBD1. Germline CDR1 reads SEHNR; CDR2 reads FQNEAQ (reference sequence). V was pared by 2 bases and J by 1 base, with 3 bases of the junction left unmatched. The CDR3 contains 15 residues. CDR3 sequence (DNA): TGTGCCAGCAGCTTACAGGGGGCGGGGAACACTGAAGCTTTCTTT. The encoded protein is CASSLQGAGNTEAFF.

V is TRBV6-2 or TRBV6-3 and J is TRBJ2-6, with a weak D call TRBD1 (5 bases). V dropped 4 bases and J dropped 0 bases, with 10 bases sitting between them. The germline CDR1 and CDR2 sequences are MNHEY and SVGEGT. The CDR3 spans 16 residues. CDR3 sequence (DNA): TGTGCCAGCAGTTCCAGGGATCCCTCTGGGGCCAACGTCCTGACTTTC. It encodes CASSSRDPSGANVLTF.

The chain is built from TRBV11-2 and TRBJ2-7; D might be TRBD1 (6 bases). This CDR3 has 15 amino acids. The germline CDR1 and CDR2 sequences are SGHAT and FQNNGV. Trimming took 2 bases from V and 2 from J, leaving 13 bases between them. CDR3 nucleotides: TGTGCCAGCAGCTTAAAACTAGAGGGGGCCTACGAGCAGTACTTC. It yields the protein CASSLKLEGAYEQYF.

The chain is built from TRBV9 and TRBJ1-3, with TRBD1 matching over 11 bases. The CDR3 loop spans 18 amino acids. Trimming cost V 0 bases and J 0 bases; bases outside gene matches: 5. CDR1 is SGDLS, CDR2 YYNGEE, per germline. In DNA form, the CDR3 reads TGTGCCAGCAGCGTAGCGATGGACAGGGGGCACTCTGGAAACACCATATATTTT. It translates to CASSVAMDRGHSGNTIYF.

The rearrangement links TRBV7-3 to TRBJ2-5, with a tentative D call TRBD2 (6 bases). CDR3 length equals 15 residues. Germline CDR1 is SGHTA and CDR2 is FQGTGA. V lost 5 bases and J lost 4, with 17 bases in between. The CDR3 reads CASSPKALAGETQYF. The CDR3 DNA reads TGTGCCAGCAGCCCAAAGGCACTAGCCGGAGAGACCCAGTACTTC.

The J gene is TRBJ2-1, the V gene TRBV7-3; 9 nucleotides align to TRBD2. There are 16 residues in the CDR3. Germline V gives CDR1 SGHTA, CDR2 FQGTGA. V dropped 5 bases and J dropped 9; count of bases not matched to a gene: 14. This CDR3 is CASSPTRGGGATEQFF. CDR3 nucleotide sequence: TGTGCCAGCAGCCCAACGCGGGGCGGGGGGGCCACTGAGCAGTTCTTC.

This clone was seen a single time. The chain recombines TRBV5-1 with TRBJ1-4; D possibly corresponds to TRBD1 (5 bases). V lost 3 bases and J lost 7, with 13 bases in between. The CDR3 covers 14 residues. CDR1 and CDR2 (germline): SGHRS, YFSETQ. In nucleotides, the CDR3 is TGCGCCAGCAGCTCAAGACCGGGGGGTGAAAAACTGTTTTTT. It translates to CASSSRPGGEKLFF.

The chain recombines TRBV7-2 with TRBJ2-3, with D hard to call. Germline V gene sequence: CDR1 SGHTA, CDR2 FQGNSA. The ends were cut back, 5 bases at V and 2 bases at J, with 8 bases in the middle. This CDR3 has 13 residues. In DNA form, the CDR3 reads TGTGCCAGCAGCCCACTTAACACAGATACGCAGTATTTT. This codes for CASSPLNTDTQYF.

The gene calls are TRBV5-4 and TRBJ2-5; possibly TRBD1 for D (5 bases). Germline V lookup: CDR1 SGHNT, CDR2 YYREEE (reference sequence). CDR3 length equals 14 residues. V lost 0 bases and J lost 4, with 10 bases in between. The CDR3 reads CASSLESGRETQYF. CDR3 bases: TGTGCCAGCAGCTTGGAGTCAGGGCGAGAGACCCAGTACTTC.

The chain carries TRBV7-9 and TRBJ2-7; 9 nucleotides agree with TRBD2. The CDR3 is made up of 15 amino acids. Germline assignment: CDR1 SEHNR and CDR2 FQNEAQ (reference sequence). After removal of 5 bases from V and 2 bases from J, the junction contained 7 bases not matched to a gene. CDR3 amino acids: CASSPLSGGTYEQYF. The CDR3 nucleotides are TGTGCCAGCAGCCCTCTCAGCGGGGGGACCTACGAGCAGTACTTC.

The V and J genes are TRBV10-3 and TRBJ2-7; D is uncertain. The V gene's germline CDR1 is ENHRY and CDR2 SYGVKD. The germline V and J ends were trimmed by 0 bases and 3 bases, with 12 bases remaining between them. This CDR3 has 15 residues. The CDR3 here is CAISESQIEYYEQYF. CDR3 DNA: TGTGCCATCAGTGAGTCGCAAATAGAATACTACGAGCAGTACTTC.

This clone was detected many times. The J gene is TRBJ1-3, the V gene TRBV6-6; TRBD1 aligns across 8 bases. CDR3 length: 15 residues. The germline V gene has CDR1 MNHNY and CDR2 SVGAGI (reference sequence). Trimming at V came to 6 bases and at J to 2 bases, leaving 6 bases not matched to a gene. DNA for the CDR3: TGTGCCAGCAGAGGACAGGGCCCAACTGGAAACACCATATATTTT. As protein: CASRGQGPTGNTIYF.

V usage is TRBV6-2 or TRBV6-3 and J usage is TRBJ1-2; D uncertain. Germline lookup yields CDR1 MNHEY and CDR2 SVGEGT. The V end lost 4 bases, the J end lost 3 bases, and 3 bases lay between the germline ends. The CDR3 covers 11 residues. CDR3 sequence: CASSFDYGYTF. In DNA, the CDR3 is TGTGCCAGCAGTTTCGACTATGGCTACACCTTC.

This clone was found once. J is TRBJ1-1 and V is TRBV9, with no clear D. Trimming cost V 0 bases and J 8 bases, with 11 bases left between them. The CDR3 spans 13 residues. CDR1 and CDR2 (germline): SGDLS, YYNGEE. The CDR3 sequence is CASSVEPDVEAFF. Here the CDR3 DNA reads TGTGCCAGCAGCGTAGAGCCCGATGTCGAAGCTTTCTTT.

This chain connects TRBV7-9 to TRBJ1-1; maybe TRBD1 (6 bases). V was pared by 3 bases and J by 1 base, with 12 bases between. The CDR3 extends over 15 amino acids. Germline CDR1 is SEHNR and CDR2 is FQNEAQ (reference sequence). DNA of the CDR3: TGTGCCAGCAGCTTGGGACGGACAGAGAACACTGAAGCTTTCTTT. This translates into CASSLGRTENTEAFF.

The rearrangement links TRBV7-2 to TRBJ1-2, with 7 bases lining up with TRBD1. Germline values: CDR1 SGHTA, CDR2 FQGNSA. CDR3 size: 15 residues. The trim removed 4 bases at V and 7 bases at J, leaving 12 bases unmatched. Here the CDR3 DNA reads TGTGCCAGCAGCTCGGCTAGACAGGGAGCTGCTGGCTACACCTTC. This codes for CASSSARQGAAGYTF.

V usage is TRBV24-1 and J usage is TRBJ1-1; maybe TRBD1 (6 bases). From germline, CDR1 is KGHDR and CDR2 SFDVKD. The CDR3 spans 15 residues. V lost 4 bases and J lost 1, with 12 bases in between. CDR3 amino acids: CATSDPGESNTEAFF. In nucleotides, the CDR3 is TGTGCCACCAGTGACCCAGGGGAGTCGAACACTGAAGCTTTCTTT.

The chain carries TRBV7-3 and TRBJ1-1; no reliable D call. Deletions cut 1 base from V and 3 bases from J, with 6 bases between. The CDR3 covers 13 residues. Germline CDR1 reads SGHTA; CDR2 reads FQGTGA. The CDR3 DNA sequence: TGTGCCAGCAGCTTAAGTCAGTACACTGAAGCTTTCTTT. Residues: CASSLSQYTEAFF.

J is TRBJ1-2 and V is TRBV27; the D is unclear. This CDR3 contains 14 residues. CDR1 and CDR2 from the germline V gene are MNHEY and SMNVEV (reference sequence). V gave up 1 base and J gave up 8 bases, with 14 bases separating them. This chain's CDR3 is CASSLFRGLGGYTF. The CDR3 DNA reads TGTGCCAGCAGTTTATTTCGAGGGTTGGGCGGCTACACCTTC.

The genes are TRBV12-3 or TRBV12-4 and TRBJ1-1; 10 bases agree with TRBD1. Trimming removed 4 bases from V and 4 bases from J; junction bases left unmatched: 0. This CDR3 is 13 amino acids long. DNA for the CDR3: TGTGCCAGCAGTTGGACAGGGGGCACTGAAGCTTTCTTT. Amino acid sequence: CASSWTGGTEAFF.

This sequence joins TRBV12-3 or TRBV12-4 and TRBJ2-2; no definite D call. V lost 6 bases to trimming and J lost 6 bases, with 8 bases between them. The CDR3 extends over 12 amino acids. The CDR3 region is CASSLSSGELFF. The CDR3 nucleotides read TGTGCCAGCAGCCTCAGTTCCGGGGAGCTGTTTTTT.

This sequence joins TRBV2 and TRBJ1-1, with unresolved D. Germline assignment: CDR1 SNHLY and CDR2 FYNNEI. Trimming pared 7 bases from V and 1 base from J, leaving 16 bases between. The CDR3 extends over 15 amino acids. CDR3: CASIVEAGRNTEAFF. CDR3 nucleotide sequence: TGTGCCAGCATTGTGGAAGCAGGCAGGAACACTGAAGCTTTCTTT.